The present T cell receptor (beta chain) was sequenced within a study of blood T cell repertoires in COVID-19. Study in general: The samples span acute and convalescent COVID-19 from the United States, Italy and Spain. PBMCs, B-cell-depleted T cells, or T cells provided the cDNA or gDNA that made up the material.

Original processing notes: It was from reference gene primer amplification that nucleated cell counts were estimated. Profiling relied on immunoSEQ multiplex PCR, and the TCRdb table lists in-frame clones only, not all of them. D and trimming were read from the DNA, whereas the V and J calls and clone size are those reported in that table. Of 200,000 to 250,000 clones listed, roughly 84% are singletons. CDR1 SNHLY and CDR2 FYNNEI come from the germline V gene. V lost 4 bases to trimming and J lost 0 bases, with 10 bases between them. The CDR3 has 15 residues. The table lists this clone with a few counts.

This clonotype originated in a woman aged 25 to 39 who had recovered from COVID-19. This chain uses TRBV2 with TRBJ2-1, with D possibly TRBD2 on 6 matching bases. Sequenced material: peripheral blood. CDR3 region: CASSVIGSSYNEQFF. The CDR3 DNA reads as TGTGCCAGCAGTGTTATCGGGAGCTCCTACAATGAGCAGTTCTTC.